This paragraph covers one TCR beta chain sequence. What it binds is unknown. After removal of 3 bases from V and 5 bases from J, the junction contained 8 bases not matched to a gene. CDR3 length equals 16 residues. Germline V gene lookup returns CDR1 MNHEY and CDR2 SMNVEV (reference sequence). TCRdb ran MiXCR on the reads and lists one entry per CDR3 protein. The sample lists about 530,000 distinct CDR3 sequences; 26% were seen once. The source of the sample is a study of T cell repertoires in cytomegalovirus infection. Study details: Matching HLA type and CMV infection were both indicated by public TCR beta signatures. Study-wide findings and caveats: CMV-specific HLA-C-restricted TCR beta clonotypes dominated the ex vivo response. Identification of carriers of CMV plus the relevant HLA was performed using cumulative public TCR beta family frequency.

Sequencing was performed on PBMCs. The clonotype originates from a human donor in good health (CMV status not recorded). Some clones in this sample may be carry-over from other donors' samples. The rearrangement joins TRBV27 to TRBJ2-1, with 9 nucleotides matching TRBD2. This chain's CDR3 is CASSFRGGGDHNEQFF. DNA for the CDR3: TGTGCCAGCAGTTTTAGGGGCGGGGGGGACCACAATGAGCAGTTCTTC.